The entry that follows covers one T cell receptor beta chain sequence. Other nucleotide sequences from this sample produce the same CDR3. This sample is part of a study of PD-L1 blockade in urothelial cancer. Study-wide context: Dosed intravenously at 1,200 mg every 3 weeks, atezolizumab was initiated by patients in the mid-2010s. Male sex and bladder-origin urothelial cancer were recorded for about 85% of the roughly 30 patients. Analysis of the blood was performed 3 weeks (second dose) and 6 weeks after treatment start. Specimens of blood held a median count of roughly 140,000 T cells.

Sequencing was performed with immunoSEQ multiplex PCR; in TCRdb, only in-frame clones are kept and a portion is missing. The profile covers about 52,000 clones, with approximately 84% appearing a single time and 5% to 6% taken by the ten largest. The V end was cut by 2 bases, the J end by 5 bases, with 3 bases between. The germline gives CDR1 SGHDT, CDR2 YYEEEE. The CDR3 has 11 residues. The V gene is TRBV5-6, the J gene TRBJ2-3; D gene uncertain. This receptor was taken from a man aged 35 to 55 with urothelial cancer. The sample consisted of PBMCs, taken around atezolizumab (anti-PD-L1) treatment. The CDR3 DNA sequence: TGTGCCAGCAGCTTTCGAGATACGCAGTATTTT. Protein: CASSFRDTQYF. Full variable domain (outside the CDR3, taken from reference TRBV5-6 and TRBJ2-3): DAGVTQSPTHLIKTRGQQVTLRCSPKSGHDTVSWYQQALGQGPQFIFQYYEEEERQRGNFPDRFSGHQFPNYSSELNVNALLLGDSALYLCASSFRDTQYFGPGTRLTVL.